This note documents a single T cell receptor beta chain sequence. The antigen remains unidentified. These data come from a study of CXCR3-negative and CXCR3-positive naive CD8 T cells. Findings and limits, study-wide: Naive CXCR3-positive cells had TRB CDR3s more hydrophobic than those of CXCR3-negative naive cells.

UMI-tagged TRB cDNA libraries were built via 5' RACE. No DNA is given; TCRdb re-called the 5' RACE reads and lists each CDR3 protein once. The table gives approximately 100,000 distinct CDR3 sequences; the top ten clones make up approximately 1% of it. The CDR3 is 15 amino acids. Germline loops: CDR1 LNHDA, CDR2 SQIVND (reference sequence). This TCR was sampled from a human donor in good health. Some clones in this sample may be carry-over from other donors' samples. The V gene is TRBV19, the J gene TRBJ2-3. The sample was naive CXCR3+ CD8+ T cells from blood. The subset: CD45RO-CCR7+CD27+CD95- naive CD8+ T cells expressing CXCR3 (TNR3+). The CDR3 reads CASSRDLGGTDTQYF. Combining the CDR3 with reference TRBV19 and TRBJ2-3 gives the whole variable domain DGGITQSPKYLFRKEGQNVTLSCEQNLNHDAMYWYRQDPGQGLRLIYYSQIVNDFQKGDIAEGYSVSREKKESFPLTVTSAQKNPTAFYLCASSRDLGGTDTQYFGPGTRLTVL.